Here is one TCR beta chain with its context. The sample belongs to a study of shared clonotypes between healthy human individuals. Here immunoSEQ multiplex PCR was the method, and the copy in TCRdb shows in-frame clones only, minus some. The table has about 2.4 million clones, roughly 93% seen once; the top ten hold 0.36%. The V gene lost 8 bases and the J gene lost 0 bases, with 7 bases spanning the gap. This CDR3 spans 11 amino acids. Germline V gene lookup returns CDR1 DFQATT and CDR2 SNEGSKA (reference sequence). V is TRBV20-1 and J is TRBJ2-5, with D hard to call. The specimen was naive CD4+ T cells from PBMCs. Subset defined: CD45RA+ positively selected. This TCR was recovered from a man aged 18 to 35 in good health. Some clones in this sample may be carry-over from other donors' samples. The CDR3 nucleotides are TGCAGTCTCGGGCACCAAGAGACCCAGTACTTC. Residues: CSLGHQETQYF.